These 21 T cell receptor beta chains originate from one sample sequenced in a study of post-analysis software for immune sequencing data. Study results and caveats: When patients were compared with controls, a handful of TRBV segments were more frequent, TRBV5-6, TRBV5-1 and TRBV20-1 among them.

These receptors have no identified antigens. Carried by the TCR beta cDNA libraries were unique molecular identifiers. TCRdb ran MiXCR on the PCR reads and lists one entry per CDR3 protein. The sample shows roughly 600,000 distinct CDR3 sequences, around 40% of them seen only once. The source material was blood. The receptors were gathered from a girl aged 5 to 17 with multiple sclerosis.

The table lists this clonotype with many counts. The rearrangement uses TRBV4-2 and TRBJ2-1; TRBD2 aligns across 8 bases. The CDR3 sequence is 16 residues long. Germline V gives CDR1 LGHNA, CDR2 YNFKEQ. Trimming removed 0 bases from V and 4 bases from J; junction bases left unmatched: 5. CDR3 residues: CASSQEASGPYNEQFF. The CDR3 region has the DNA TGTGCCAGCAGCCAAGAGGCTAGCGGGCCTTACAATGAGCAGTTCTTC.

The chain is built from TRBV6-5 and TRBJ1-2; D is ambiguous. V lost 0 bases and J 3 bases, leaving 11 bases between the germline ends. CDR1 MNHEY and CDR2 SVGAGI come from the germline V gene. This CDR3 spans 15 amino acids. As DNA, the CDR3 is TGTGCCAGCAGTTACTCCTGGGAACACGACTATGGCTACACCTTC. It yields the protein CASSYSWEHDYGYTF.

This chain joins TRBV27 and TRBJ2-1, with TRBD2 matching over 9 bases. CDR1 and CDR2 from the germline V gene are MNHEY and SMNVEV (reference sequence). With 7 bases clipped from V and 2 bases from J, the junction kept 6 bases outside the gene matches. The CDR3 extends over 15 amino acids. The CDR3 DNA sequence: TGTGCCAGCACCCTTAGCGGGGGCCCCTACAATGAGCAGTTCTTC. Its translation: CASTLSGGPYNEQFF.

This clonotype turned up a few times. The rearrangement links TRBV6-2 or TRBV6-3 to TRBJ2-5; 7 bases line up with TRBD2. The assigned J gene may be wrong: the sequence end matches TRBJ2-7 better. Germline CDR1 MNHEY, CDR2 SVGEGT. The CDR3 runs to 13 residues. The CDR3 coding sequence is TGTGCCAGCAGTTACCGGGAGGAGTACGAGCAGTACTTC. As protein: CASSYREEYEQYF.

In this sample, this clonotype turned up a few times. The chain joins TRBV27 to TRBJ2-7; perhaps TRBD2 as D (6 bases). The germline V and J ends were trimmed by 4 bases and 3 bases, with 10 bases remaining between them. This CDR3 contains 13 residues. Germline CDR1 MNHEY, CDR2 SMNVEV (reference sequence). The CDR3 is CASSSLAHYEQYF. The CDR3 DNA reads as TGTGCCAGCAGTTCGCTAGCGCACTACGAGCAGTACTTC.

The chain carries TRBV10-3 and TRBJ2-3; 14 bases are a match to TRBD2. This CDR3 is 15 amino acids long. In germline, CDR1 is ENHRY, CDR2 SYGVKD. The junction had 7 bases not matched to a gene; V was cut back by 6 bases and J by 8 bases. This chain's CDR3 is CAISPGLAGEGTQYF. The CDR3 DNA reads TGTGCCATCAGCCCGGGACTAGCGGGGGAGGGTACGCAGTATTTT.

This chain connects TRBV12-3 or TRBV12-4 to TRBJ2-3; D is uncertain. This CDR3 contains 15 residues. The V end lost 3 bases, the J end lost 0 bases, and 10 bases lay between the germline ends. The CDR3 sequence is CASSFYAESTDTQYF. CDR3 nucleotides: TGTGCCAGCAGTTTCTACGCGGAGAGCACAGATACGCAGTATTTT.

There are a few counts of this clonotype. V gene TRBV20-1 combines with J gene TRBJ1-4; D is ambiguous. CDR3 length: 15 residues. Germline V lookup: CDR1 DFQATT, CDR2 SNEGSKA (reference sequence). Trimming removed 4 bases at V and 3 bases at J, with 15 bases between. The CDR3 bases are TGCAGTGCTATAATATACGGCGGTCCTAATGAAAAACTGTTTTTT. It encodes CSAIIYGGPNEKLFF.

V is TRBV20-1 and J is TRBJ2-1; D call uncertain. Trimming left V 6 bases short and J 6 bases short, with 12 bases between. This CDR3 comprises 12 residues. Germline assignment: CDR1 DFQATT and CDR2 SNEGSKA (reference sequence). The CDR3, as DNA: TGCAGTGCGATTACGACTTTCAATGAGCAGTTCTTC. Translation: CSAITTFNEQFF.

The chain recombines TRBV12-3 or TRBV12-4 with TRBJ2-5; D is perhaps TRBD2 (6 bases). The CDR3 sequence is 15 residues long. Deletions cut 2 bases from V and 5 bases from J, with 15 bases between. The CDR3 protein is CASSLHQRADETQYF. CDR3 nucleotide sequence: TGTGCCAGCAGTTTACATCAGCGGGCGGATGAGACCCAGTACTTC.

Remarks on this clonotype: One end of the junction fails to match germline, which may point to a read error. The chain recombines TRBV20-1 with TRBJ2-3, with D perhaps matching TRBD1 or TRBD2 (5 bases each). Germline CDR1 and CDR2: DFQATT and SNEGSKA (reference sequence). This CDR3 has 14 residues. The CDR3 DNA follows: TGCAGTGCTAGGGGCGCAGGGCGGGCAGATGCGCAGTATTTT. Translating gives CSARGAGRADAQYF.

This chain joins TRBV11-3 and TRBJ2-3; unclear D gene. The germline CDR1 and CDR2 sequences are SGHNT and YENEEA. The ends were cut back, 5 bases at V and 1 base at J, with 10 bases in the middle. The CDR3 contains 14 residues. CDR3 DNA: TGTGCCAGCAGCCTACAAATACGCACAGATACGCAGTATTTT. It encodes CASSLQIRTDTQYF.

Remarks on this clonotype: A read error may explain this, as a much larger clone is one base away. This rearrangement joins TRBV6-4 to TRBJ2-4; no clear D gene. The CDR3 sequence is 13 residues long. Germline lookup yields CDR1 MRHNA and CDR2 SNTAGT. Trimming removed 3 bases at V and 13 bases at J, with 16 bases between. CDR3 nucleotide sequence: TGTGCCAGCAGTGAATCGGAACACAATGAGCAGTACTTC. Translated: CASSESEHNEQYF.

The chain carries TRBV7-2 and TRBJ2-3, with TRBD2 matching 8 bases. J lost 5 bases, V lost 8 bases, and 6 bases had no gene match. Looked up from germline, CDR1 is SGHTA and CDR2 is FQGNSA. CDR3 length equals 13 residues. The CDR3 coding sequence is TGTGCCAGCGCCGAGCGGGGGAGAGATACGCAGTATTTT. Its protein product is CASAERGRDTQYF.

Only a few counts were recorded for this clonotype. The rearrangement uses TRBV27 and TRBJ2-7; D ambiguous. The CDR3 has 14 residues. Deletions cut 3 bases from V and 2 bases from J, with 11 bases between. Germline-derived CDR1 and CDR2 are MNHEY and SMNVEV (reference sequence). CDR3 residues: CASSFGQKAYEQYF. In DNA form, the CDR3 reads TGTGCCAGCAGTTTCGGGCAGAAGGCCTACGAGCAGTACTTC.

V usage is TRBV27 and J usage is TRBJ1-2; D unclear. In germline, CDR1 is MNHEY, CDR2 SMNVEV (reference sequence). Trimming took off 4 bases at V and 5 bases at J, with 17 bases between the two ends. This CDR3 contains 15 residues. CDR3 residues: CASSSVARTWYGYTF. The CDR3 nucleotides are TGTGCCAGCAGTTCCGTTGCCCGTACTTGGTATGGCTACACCTTC.

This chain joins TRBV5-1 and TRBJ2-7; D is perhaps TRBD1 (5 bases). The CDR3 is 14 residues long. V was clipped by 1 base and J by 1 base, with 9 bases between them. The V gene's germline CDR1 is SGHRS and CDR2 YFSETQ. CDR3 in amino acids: CASSLKGQSYEQYF. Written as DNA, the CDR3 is TGCGCCAGCAGCTTGAAGGGGCAGTCCTACGAGCAGTACTTC.

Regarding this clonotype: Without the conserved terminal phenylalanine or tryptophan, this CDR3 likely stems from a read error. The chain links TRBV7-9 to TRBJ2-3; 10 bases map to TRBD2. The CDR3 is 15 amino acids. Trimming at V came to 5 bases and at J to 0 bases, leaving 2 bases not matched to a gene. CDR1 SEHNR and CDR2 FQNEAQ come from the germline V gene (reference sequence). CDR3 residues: CASSLTSGSTDTQYL. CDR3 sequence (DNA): TGTGCCAGCAGCCTGACTAGCGGGAGCACAGATACGCAGTATTTG.

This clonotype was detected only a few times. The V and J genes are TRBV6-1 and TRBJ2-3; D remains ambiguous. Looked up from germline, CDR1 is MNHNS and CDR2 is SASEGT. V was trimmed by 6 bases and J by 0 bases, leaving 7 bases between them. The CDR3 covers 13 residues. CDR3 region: CASRVTSTDTQYF. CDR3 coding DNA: TGTGCCAGCAGGGTAACTAGCACAGATACGCAGTATTTT.

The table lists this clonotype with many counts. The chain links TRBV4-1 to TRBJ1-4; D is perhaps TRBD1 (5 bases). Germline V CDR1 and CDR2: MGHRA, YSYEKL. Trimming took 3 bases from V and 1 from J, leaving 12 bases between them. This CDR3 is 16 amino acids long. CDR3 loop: CASSQPLRETNEKLFF. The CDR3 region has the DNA TGCGCCAGCAGCCAGCCCCTCAGGGAAACTAATGAAAAACTGTTTTTT.

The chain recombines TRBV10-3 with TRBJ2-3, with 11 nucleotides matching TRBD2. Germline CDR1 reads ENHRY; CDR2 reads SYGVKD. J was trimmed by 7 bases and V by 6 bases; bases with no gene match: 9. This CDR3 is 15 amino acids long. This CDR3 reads CAIREGLAEWNTQYF. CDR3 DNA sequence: TGTGCCATCAGGGAGGGACTAGCGGAATGGAATACGCAGTATTTT.